These T cell receptor beta chains were read from a single sample in a study of cytomegalovirus exposure and HLA in healthy donors. Assay: immunoSEQ multiplex PCR; the TCRdb copy retains only in-frame clones and omits some. This sample carries 100,000 to 150,000 clones, about 81% of them seen once, and the ten largest clones take roughly 0.99%. The sequencing sample was made of PBMCs. These receptors were obtained from a woman in her 30s in good health and CMV-seronegative. Both conserved end residues are part of each CDR3. A D gene is named only where the DNA matches it firmly. Size is stated for part of the rows, as once, few or many counts, or as a class when the clone is expanded.

CDR3 length	J gene	clone size	V gene	D gene	CDR3 protein	CDR3 DNA
15	TRBJ2-7	-	TRBV7-3	-	CASSLTRVGTYEQYF	TGTGCCAGCAGCTTAACGCGGGTTGGGACCTACGAGCAGTACTTC
15	TRBJ2-2	-	TRBV2	TRBD1	CASRGQGTDTGELFF	TGTGCCAGCAGAGGACAGGGTACGGACACCGGGGAGCTGTTTTTT
17	TRBJ1-2	-	TRBV18	TRBD1	CASSPATRATGAYGYTF	TGTGCCAGCTCACCAGCAACCCGCGCGACAGGGGCCTATGGCTACACCTTC
17	TRBJ1-2	-	TRBV4-3	-	CASSQEGGHYPAYGYTF	TGCGCCAGCAGCCAAGAGGGGGGGCACTACCCCGCTTATGGCTACACCTTC
15	TRBJ2-2	-	TRBV7-3	TRBD1	CASSLRQGHTGELFF	TGTGCCAGCAGCTTACGACAGGGACACACCGGGGAGCTGTTTTTT
13	TRBJ1-5	-	TRBV27	-	CASSLEVASPQHF	TGTGCCAGCAGTTTAGAGGTAGCTTCGCCCCAGCATTTT
18	TRBJ2-5	-	TRBV5-1	-	CASSLRGGLLFATETQYF	TGCGCCAGCAGCTTGAGGGGGGGGCTCCTCTTTGCCACAGAGACCCAGTACTTC
15	TRBJ1-1	-	TRBV6-5	-	CASSYSRQGYTEAFF	TGTGCCAGCAGTTACTCGCGGCAGGGGTACACTGAAGCTTTCTTT
18	TRBJ2-2	-	TRBV5-8	TRBD2	CASSKGLAGVWGTGELFF	TGTGCCAGCAGCAAAGGACTAGCGGGAGTATGGGGCACCGGGGAGCTGTTTTTT
14	TRBJ1-5	few	TRBV9	-	CASSGGGSHQPQHF	TGTGCCAGCAGCGGCGGGGGAAGTCATCAGCCCCAGCATTTT
14	TRBJ1-2	-	TRBV6-1	TRBD1	CASRRQGLGDGYTF	TGTGCCAGCAGACGACAGGGCTTGGGAGATGGCTACACCTTC
16	TRBJ2-4	-	TRBV5-5	-	CASSPRGNAVKNIQYF	TGTGCCAGCAGCCCCCGGGGTAACGCCGTCAAAAACATTCAGTACTTC
12	TRBJ2-1	-	TRBV4-3	TRBD2	CASSPREGAYFF	TGCGCCAGCAGCCCCCGGGAGGGAGCATATTTCTTC
14	TRBJ1-1	-	TRBV5-1	TRBD1	CASSRQGARTEAFF	TGCGCCAGCAGCCGACAGGGGGCGAGGACTGAAGCTTTCTTT
17	TRBJ2-1	-	TRBV5-1	TRBD1	CASSLAPGQGVYNEQFF	TGCGCCAGCAGCTTGGCCCCGGGACAGGGGGTCTACAATGAGCAGTTCTTC
15	TRBJ1-2	-	TRBV7-6	-	CASSFLGSPNYGYTF	TGTGCCAGCAGCTTCCTGGGCAGCCCTAACTATGGCTACACCTTC
14	TRBJ1-3	-	TRBV7-6	TRBD1	CASSLGQGINTIYF	TGTGCCAGCAGCTTGGGACAGGGAATAAACACCATATATTTT
15	TRBJ1-5	-	TRBV12-5	TRBD1	CASGTDRVWGKPQHF	TGTGCTAGTGGCACGGACAGGGTCTGGGGTAAGCCCCAGCATTTT
15	TRBJ1-2	-	TRBV4-1	TRBD1	CASSPRQGVNYGYTF	TGCGCCAGCAGCCCTCGACAGGGGGTTAACTATGGCTACACCTTC
15	TRBJ1-1	-	TRBV11-3	-	CASSLDSGAYTEAFF	TGTGCCAGCAGCTTAGATAGCGGGGCCTACACTGAAGCTTTCTTT
11	TRBJ2-7	-	TRBV19	-	CASSITYEQYF	TGTGCCAGTAGTATCACCTACGAGCAGTACTTC
16	TRBJ2-6	-	TRBV5-1	TRBD1	CASSSGDRPGANVLTF	TGCGCCAGCAGCTCTGGGGACAGGCCTGGGGCCAACGTCCTGACTTTC
13	TRBJ1-2	-	TRBV5-1	TRBD1	CASSFGQEGGYTF	TGCGCCAGCAGCTTCGGACAGGAGGGTGGCTACACCTTC
15	TRBJ1-6	-	TRBV27	-	CASSFGRGLGSPLHF	TGTGCCAGCAGTTTTGGTCGGGGGTTAGGGTCACCCCTCCACTTT
14	TRBJ1-2	-	TRBV6-1	-	CASRGPQRDYGYTF	TGTGCCAGCAGAGGCCCCCAGAGGGACTATGGCTACACCTTC
13	TRBJ2-2	once	TRBV6-1	TRBD2	CASWRGDTGELFF	TGTGCCAGCTGGCGGGGGGACACCGGGGAACTGTTTTTT
15	TRBJ2-7	-	TRBV7-9	TRBD2	CASSLGLAGVDEQYF	TGTGCCAGCAGCTTAGGACTAGCGGGAGTCGATGAGCAGTACTTC
13	TRBJ2-5	-	TRBV2	-	CASSVIPKETQYF	TGTGCCAGCAGTGTTATACCTAAAGAGACCCAGTACTTC
14	TRBJ2-5	-	TRBV6-6	-	CASSYLSGEETQYF	TGTGCCAGCAGTTACCTCTCCGGGGAAGAGACCCAGTACTTC
17	TRBJ2-4	-	TRBV2	TRBD2	CASASTSGRATKNIQYF	TGTGCCAGCGCATCCACTAGCGGGAGGGCTACCAAAAACATTCAGTACTTC
20	TRBJ2-2	-	TRBV4-1	TRBD2	CASSQPRTSGRFLNTGELFF	TGCGCCAGCAGCCAACCTAGGACTAGCGGGAGATTTTTGAACACCGGGGAGCTGTTTTTT
14	TRBJ1-4	-	TRBV30	-	CAWSVLGGPEKLFF	TGTGCCTGGAGTGTACTAGGAGGGCCTGAAAAACTGTTTTTT
19	TRBJ2-1	-	TRBV11-2	-	CASSFVPPGGGWGPDEQFF	TGTGCCAGCAGCTTCGTTCCCCCTGGCGGGGGCTGGGGGCCCGATGAGCAGTTCTTC